This T cell receptor (beta chain) was sequenced for a study of blood T cell repertoires in COVID-19. Study details: COVID-19 samples collected from the United States, Italy and Spain covered acute and convalescent phases. T cells, B-cell-depleted T cells, or PBMCs supplied cDNA or gDNA.

J gave up 1 base and V 5 bases, and 12 bases lay outside the gene matches. This CDR3 region has 17 residues. CDR1 is KGHDR and CDR2 is SFDVKD in the germline V gene. Profiled with immunoSEQ multiplex PCR; TCRdb holds only in-frame clones, not every one. Of about 95,000 clones listed, about four fifths are singletons. Sequencing was performed on peripheral blood. The chain carries TRBV24-1 and TRBJ1-1; 7 nucleotides agree with TRBD1. This receptor was identified in a human donor in a cohort sampled during active COVID-19. CDR3 bases: TGTGCCACCAGTGCCCAACCGGGACAGTCCTCGAACACTGAAGCTTTCTTT. As protein: CATSAQPGQSSNTEAFF.